This T cell receptor (beta chain) comes out of a study of a mutant IDH1 vaccine in newly diagnosed glioma. CDR1 is PRHDT, CDR2 FYEKMQ, per germline (reference sequence). With 3 bases removed from V and 5 bases from J, the gap between germline ends came to 8 bases. The CDR3 has 13 amino acids. Study outcomes and limitations: Pseudoprogression appeared independent of alterations in top peripheral clonotypes.

A remark on this clone: Its antigen is unknown.

Noted time point: week 47, end of study. Every vaccine dose comprised 300 ug of mutant IDH1 20-mer peptide plus topical imiquimod. Patients carried new grade 3 or 4 IDH1-mutant astrocytomas lacking nuclear ATRX. Sequenced by immunoSEQ multiplex PCR; TCRdb stores in-frame clones only, minus some. The sample includes approximately 35,000 clones, 75% to 95% of them seen just once. The V gene is TRBV13, the J gene TRBJ2-1; D perhaps matches TRBD1 (5 bases). The TCR sequence derives from a woman between 35 and 50 years old with glioma. The specimen was PBMCs, collected from a glioma patient whose treatment included an IDH1 peptide vaccine. The CDR3 loop reads CASSFRTNNEQFF. The CDR3 DNA follows: TGTGCCAGCAGCTTTCGGACAAACAATGAGCAGTTCTTC.